The rows below give T cell receptor beta chains drawn from one sample of a study of patients and donors after allogeneic stem cell transplantation. Via MiXCR, TCRdb re-called the RT-PCR reads, giving one row per CDR3 protein. The sample contains over 150,000 distinct CDR3 sequences, about 40% of which appear only once. The specimen sequenced was blood, either unsorted or a sorted T cell fraction (not recorded which). Every receptor here comes from a human donor who was either an allogeneic HSCT recipient or a stem cell or donor lymphocyte infusion donor (not recorded which). It is not recorded whose cells these are; they may come from a transplant donor. Each CDR3 is given with its conserved first and last residue. A D gene is named only where the DNA matches it firmly. Size values are once, few and many counts, or a class for expanded clones, and some rows have none.

CDR3aa: CASRDSYEQYF
CDR3nt: TGTGCCAGCAGAGACAGCTACGAGCAGTACTTC
j_gene: TRBJ2-7
v_gene: TRBV28
d_gene: NA
abundance: NA

CDR3aa: CASSLTGFPYEQYF
CDR3nt: TGTGCCAGCAGTTTGACAGGGTTTCCCTACGAGCAGTACTTC
j_gene: TRBJ2-7
v_gene: TRBV27
d_gene: TRBD1
abundance: NA

CDR3aa: CATSRDLSEGVHYGYTF
CDR3nt: TGTGCCACCAGCAGAGATCTATCGGAGGGGGTTCACTATGGCTACACCTTC
j_gene: TRBJ1-2
v_gene: TRBV15
d_gene: NA
abundance: few

CDR3aa: CASSVVPNQPQHF
CDR3nt: TGTGCCAGCAGCGTAGTCCCCAATCAGCCCCAGCATTTT
j_gene: TRBJ1-5
v_gene: TRBV27
d_gene: NA
abundance: NA

CDR3aa: CASSPYGGPTEAFF
CDR3nt: TGCGCCAGCAGCCCTTATGGAGGGCCCACTGAAGCTTTCTTT
j_gene: TRBJ1-1
v_gene: TRBV5-1
d_gene: NA
abundance: once

CDR3aa: CASSIQGLRHQPQHF
CDR3nt: TGTGCCAGTAGTATCCAAGGGTTAAGACATCAGCCCCAGCATTTT
j_gene: TRBJ1-5
v_gene: TRBV19
d_gene: NA
abundance: few

CDR3aa: CASSMQGAHNYGYTF
CDR3nt: TGTGCCAGCAGTATGCAGGGGGCCCATAACTATGGCTACACCTTC
j_gene: TRBJ1-2
v_gene: TRBV27
d_gene: TRBD1
abundance: once

CDR3aa: CASRPDREMSYGYTF
CDR3nt: TGTGCCAGCCGACCGGACAGGGAAATGAGCTATGGCTACACCTTC
j_gene: TRBJ1-2
v_gene: TRBV12-3/TRBV12-4
d_gene: TRBD1
abundance: few

CDR3aa: CAVRRGGDTQYF
CDR3nt: TGTGCCGTCAGACGGGGTGGAGATACGCAGTATTTT
j_gene: TRBJ2-3
v_gene: TRBV12-3/TRBV12-4
d_gene: NA
abundance: NA

CDR3aa: CASSLAPTSKAFF
CDR3nt: TGTGCCAGCAGCTTAGCCCCGACGAGTAAAGCTTTCTTT
j_gene: TRBJ1-1
v_gene: TRBV7-2
d_gene: NA
abundance: NA

CDR3aa: CATSRGIGGSEAFF
CDR3nt: TGTGCCACCAGCAGAGGCATCGGGGGATCTGAAGCTTTCTTT
j_gene: TRBJ1-1
v_gene: TRBV15
d_gene: NA
abundance: few

CDR3aa: CASSQEGGSSLYEQYF
CDR3nt: TGTGCCAGCAGCCAAGAGGGCGGGAGTAGCCTCTACGAGCAGTACTTC
j_gene: TRBJ2-7
v_gene: TRBV3-1
d_gene: TRBD2
abundance: NA

CDR3aa: CASSSLAGALPEQFF
CDR3nt: TGTGCCAGCAGCTCACTAGCGGGAGCCCTTCCTGAGCAGTTCTTC
j_gene: TRBJ2-1
v_gene: TRBV5-6
d_gene: TRBD2
abundance: few

CDR3aa: CASSQARGQETQYF
CDR3nt: TGTGCCAGCAGCCAAGCGAGGGGGCAAGAGACCCAGTACTTC
j_gene: TRBJ2-5
v_gene: TRBV4-2
d_gene: NA
abundance: NA

CDR3aa: CASSQDSAGQGGQPQHF
CDR3nt: TGCGCCAGCAGCCAAGATTCCGCGGGACAGGGAGGACAGCCCCAGCATTTT
j_gene: TRBJ1-5
v_gene: TRBV4-1
d_gene: TRBD1
abundance: few

CDR3aa: CAWSVTGGPVGELFF
CDR3nt: TGTGCCTGGAGTGTGACGGGAGGGCCCGTCGGGGAGCTGTTTTTT
j_gene: TRBJ2-2
v_gene: TRBV30
d_gene: TRBD2
abundance: NA

CDR3aa: CASSQEWGQVYNEQFF
CDR3nt: TGCGCCAGCAGCCAAGAATGGGGCCAGGTATACAATGAGCAGTTCTTC
j_gene: TRBJ2-1
v_gene: TRBV4-3
d_gene: NA
abundance: NA

CDR3aa: CASSSPIYNEQFF
CDR3nt: TGCGCCAGCAGCTCCCCGATTTACAATGAGCAGTTCTTC
j_gene: TRBJ2-1
v_gene: TRBV4-3
d_gene: NA
abundance: NA